Below are 24 T cell receptor beta chains sequenced from a single sample in a study of T-cell memory formation after mild COVID-19 (dated by TCRdb to 2020 to 2022). Library generation was performed with 5' RACE. Sequencing instrument: Illumina NovaSeq 6000. The public reads were reanalyzed by TCRdb: fastp trimming at Q25, MiXCR alignment, in-frame beta chains only. One record per CDR3 amino acid sequence lists the most common genes and DNA. The sample table lists some 270,000 distinct CDR3 sequences, 15% of them with a count of one. Together, the top ten hold less than 2.5% of the sample. The sample taken for sequencing was PBMCs or a T cell subset sorted from them (not recorded which). These receptor sequences come from an adult woman who had mild COVID-19 (a few samples of this study predate the infection). The sample titles of this study are shuffled in the database, so cell type and time point are left out; the donor was told from shared clones.

CDR3 in amino acids: CASSFGRDGELFF. The CDR3 DNA sequence: TGTGCCAGCAGCTTCGGCAGGGACGGGGAGCTGTTTTTT. J is TRBJ2-2 and V is TRBV5-8; a possible D gene is TRBD1 (5 bases). Trimming took 2 bases from V and 7 from J, leaving 9 bases between them. In germline, CDR1 is SGHTS, CDR2 YDEGEE. The CDR3 contains 13 residues. The complete variable domain, with remaining parts taken from reference TRBV5-8 and TRBJ2-2, reads EAGVTQSPTHLIKTRGQQATLRCSPISGHTSVYWYQQALGLGLQFLLWYDEGEERNRGNFPPRFSGRQFPNYSSELNVNALELEDSALYLCASSFGRDGELFFGEGSRLTVL.

The chain carries TRBV5-1 and TRBJ2-2, with a possible D match to TRBD2 (5 bases). The V gene lost 3 bases and the J gene lost 0 bases, with 15 bases spanning the gap. This CDR3 contains 17 residues. The germline gives CDR1 SGHRS, CDR2 YFSETQ. The CDR3 loop reads CASSSAGGGTNTGELFF. Here the CDR3 DNA reads TGCGCCAGCAGCTCCGCGGGTGGCGGTACGAACACCGGGGAGCTGTTTTTT.

This clonotype has only a few counts. The chain is built from TRBV12-3 or TRBV12-4 and TRBJ2-1; possible D gene TRBD2, 5 bases. V was pared by 8 bases and J by 6 bases, with 8 bases between. The length of the CDR3 is 11 residues. CDR3 sequence reads: CASGLINEQFF. For the CDR3, the DNA is TGTGCCAGCGGACTGATCAATGAGCAGTTCTTC.

This clonotype was detected only a few times. The CDR3 here is CASSFGAGVTSPLHF. The CDR3, as DNA: TGTGCCAGCAGCTTCGGGGCAGGGGTAACATCACCCCTCCACTTT. The gene calls are TRBV7-9 and TRBJ1-6; weak D call: TRBD1 (6 bases). Germline CDR1 SEHNR, CDR2 FQNEAQ (reference sequence). The ends were cut back, 3 bases at V and 10 bases at J, with 16 bases in the middle. The CDR3 consists of 15 residues.

The sample holds a few counts of this clonotype. This chain uses TRBV27 with TRBJ2-7, with 8 positions matching TRBD2. V was pared by 5 bases and J by 3 bases, with 15 bases of the junction left unmatched. Germline assignment: CDR1 MNHEY and CDR2 SMNVEV (reference sequence). This CDR3 region has 17 residues. CDR3 DNA: TGTGCCAGCAGTACCCCGTTGCAGCGGGGGCCGGTCTACGAGCAGTACTTC. Translation: CASSTPLQRGPVYEQYF.

This clonotype has only a few counts. The rearrangement links TRBV5-1 to TRBJ1-2; 8 bases align to TRBD1. Germline V gene lookup returns CDR1 SGHRS and CDR2 YFSETQ. The length of the CDR3 is 14 residues. V shed 4 bases and J 2 bases; nucleotides not matched to a gene: 4. As DNA, the CDR3 is TGCGCCAGCAGCGTCCGGGACAGGAACTATGGCTACACCTTC. It yields the protein CASSVRDRNYGYTF.

In its sample, this clonotype was seen a few times. This chain connects TRBV30 to TRBJ1-4; the D is unclear. Trimming left V 0 bases short and J 6 bases short, with 11 bases between. The length of the CDR3 is 14 residues. The germline gives CDR1 GTSNPN, CDR2 SVGIG (reference sequence). The CDR3 bases are TGTGCCTGGAGTGTTGCAGGCGGTGATGAAAAACTGTTTTTT. Translation: CAWSVAGGDEKLFF.

The chain combines TRBV20-1 with TRBJ2-4, with 10 positions matching TRBD1. Per germline, CDR1 DFQATT and CDR2 SNEGSKA (reference sequence). The length of the CDR3 is 19 residues. Trimming at V came to 0 bases and at J to 0 bases, leaving 11 bases not matched to a gene. The DNA for the CDR3 is TGCAGTGCTAGAGATCAGGAGACAGGGGGCGCGAGAGCCAAAAACATTCAGTACTTC. Amino acid sequence: CSARDQETGGARAKNIQYF.

This clonotype showed up just a few times. CDR3 in amino acids: CASSPRQVRTEAFF. In nucleotides, the CDR3 is TGTGCCAGCAGTCCCAGACAGGTTAGGACTGAAGCTTTCTTT. The chain couples TRBV12-3 or TRBV12-4 to TRBJ1-1; the D gene is possibly TRBD1 (6 bases). This CDR3 has 14 residues. V dropped 5 bases and J dropped 5 bases, with 15 bases sitting between them.

This clonotype was detected only a few times. V and J are TRBV4-1 and TRBJ2-7; D is uncertain. The CDR3 length is 11 residues. V was cut by 4 bases and J by 6 bases, with 7 bases left in between. Per the germline V gene, CDR1 is MGHRA and CDR2 is YSYEKL. In DNA, the CDR3 is TGCGCCAGCAGCCGAGCAGGCGAGCAGTACTTC. This translates into CASSRAGEQYF.

The V and J genes are TRBV4-2 and TRBJ2-1; no firm D call. The CDR3 is 15 residues long. Trimming stripped 0 bases from V and 0 bases from J, with 6 bases between. CDR1 is LGHNA, CDR2 YNFKEQ, per germline. Written as DNA, the CDR3 is TGTGCCAGCAGCCAAGATAGGCCCTCCTACAATGAGCAGTTCTTC. It codes for CASSQDRPSYNEQFF.

The sample holds many counts of this clonotype. V gene TRBV7-9 combines with J gene TRBJ1-6; no definite D call. Trimming took 10 bases from V and 0 from J, leaving 16 bases between them. The V gene's germline CDR1 is SEHNR and CDR2 FQNEAQ (reference sequence). This CDR3 has 16 amino acids. In DNA form, the CDR3 reads TGTGCCACCGATATCAGTGGGGACTCCTATAATTCACCCCTCCACTTT. Translating gives CATDISGDSYNSPLHF.

This chain joins TRBV6-5 and TRBJ2-6; no definite D call. Germline V gene sequence: CDR1 MNHEY, CDR2 SVGAGI. V was pared by 7 bases and J by 0 bases, with 13 bases between. This CDR3 comprises 16 residues. The DNA of the CDR3 is TGTGCCAGCAAGGCTTTCCCGAACTCTGGGGCCAACGTCCTGACTTTC. Protein product: CASKAFPNSGANVLTF.

The V and J genes are TRBV10-3 and TRBJ2-7; 8 bases fit TRBD2. The trim removed 8 bases at V and 5 bases at J, leaving 2 bases unmatched. The CDR3 has 11 amino acids. Germline lookup yields CDR1 ENHRY and CDR2 SYGVKD. Here the CDR3 DNA reads TGTGCCATCGCGGGGGGAGACGAGCAGTACTTC. Protein sequence: CAIAGGDEQYF.

This chain connects TRBV7-2 to TRBJ2-1; 8 nucleotides match TRBD2. V lost 3 bases and J lost 6; bases outside the gene matches: 4. The CDR3 is 14 residues long. Germline V lookup: CDR1 SGHTA, CDR2 FQGNSA. The CDR3, as DNA: TGTGCCAGCAGCTTTGATAGCGGGACCAATGAGCAGTTCTTC. Translated: CASSFDSGTNEQFF. The full variable domain, in which reference TRBV7-2 and TRBJ2-1 provide the parts outside the CDR3, is GAGVSQSPSNKVTEKGKDVELRCDPISGHTALYWYRQSLGQGLEFLIYFQGNSAPDKSGLPSDRFSAERTGGSVSTLTIQRTQQEDSAVYLCASSFDSGTNEQFFGPGTRLTVL.

This clonotype appeared many times. The chain combines TRBV7-3 with TRBJ2-3, with D maybe TRBD2 (5 bases). The CDR3 contains 14 residues. The V gene's germline CDR1 is SGHTA and CDR2 FQGTGA. The germline V and J ends were trimmed by 2 bases and 2 bases, with 8 bases remaining between them. DNA for the CDR3: TGTGCCAGCAGCTTAGGACTTCCCACAGATACGCAGTATTTT. It is translated as CASSLGLPTDTQYF.

This clonotype was counted ten times or more. J is TRBJ2-1 and V is TRBV5-1; 14 positions match TRBD2. Trimming removed 4 bases from V and 8 bases from J; junction bases left unmatched: 5. Germline V CDR1 and CDR2: SGHRS, YFSETQ. This CDR3 is 15 amino acids long. The CDR3 here is CASSPGTSGSDEQFF. For the CDR3, the DNA is TGCGCCAGCAGCCCTGGGACTAGCGGGAGCGATGAGCAGTTCTTC.

The V gene is TRBV24-1, the J gene TRBJ2-1; TRBD1 agrees at 10 bases. Germline CDR1 is KGHDR and CDR2 is SFDVKD. The V and J ends lost 9 bases and 9 bases, in that order; junction bases with no gene match: 4. The CDR3 runs 12 residues. The CDR3 here is CATGQGGGEQFF. The CDR3 bases are TGTGCCACCGGACAGGGGGGGGGTGAGCAGTTCTTC.

The chain has TRBV20-1 and TRBJ2-1; 14 bases are shared with TRBD2. The J segment lost 4 bases and the V segment lost 1 base, leaving 9 bases of the junction unmatched. Germline V CDR1 and CDR2: DFQATT, SNEGSKA (reference sequence). The CDR3 contains 18 residues. This chain's CDR3 is CSARVVGLAGVGYNEQFF. CDR3 DNA sequence: TGCAGTGCTAGAGTTGTGGGACTAGCGGGAGTCGGTTACAATGAGCAGTTCTTC.

Ten or more counts support this clonotype. The chain links TRBV6-2 or TRBV6-3 to TRBJ2-2; a weak D match, TRBD1 (8 bases). Per the germline V gene, CDR1 is MNHEY and CDR2 is SVGEGT. The CDR3 loop spans 15 amino acids. Trimming removed 6 bases at V and 7 bases at J, with 18 bases between. CDR3 DNA: TGTGCCAGCAGAGACAGGGGAGGGCCAAGCGGGGAGCTGTTTTTT. Translated, it gives CASRDRGGPSGELFF.

The chain carries TRBV12-3 or TRBV12-4 and TRBJ1-5, with unresolved D. The CDR3 has 12 amino acids. Deletions cut 1 base from V and 5 bases from J, with 3 bases between. CDR3 coding DNA: TGTGCCAGCAGTTTAGTATATCAGCCCCAGCATTTT. This encodes CASSLVYQPQHF.

The gene calls are TRBV7-8 and TRBJ2-1; D gene uncertain. The germline gives CDR1 SGHVS, CDR2 FQNEAQ. The CDR3 totals 15 residues. V gave up 0 bases and J gave up 3 bases, with 9 bases separating them. CDR3 DNA sequence: TGTGCCAGCAGCTTAGCGCACGGCAGCTACAATGAGCAGTTCTTC. Translating gives CASSLAHGSYNEQFF.

This clonotype has a handful of counts. The rearrangement uses TRBV6-5 and TRBJ1-2, with D unclear. Trimming stripped 7 bases from V and 3 bases from J, with 15 bases between. Looked up from germline, CDR1 is MNHEY and CDR2 is SVGAGI. This CDR3 is 14 amino acids long. CDR3 nucleotide sequence: TGTGCCAGCACCGCTACCCCGGCGGACTATGGCTACACCTTC. Translating it yields CASTATPADYGYTF.

This clonotype was seen a handful of times. The chain uses TRBV20-1 and TRBJ1-1; D gene uncertain. CDR1 and CDR2 (germline): DFQATT, SNEGSKA (reference sequence). Between the trimmed V and J ends, which lost 3 bases and 4 bases, there was a span of 9 bases. The CDR3 extends over 12 amino acids. As DNA, the CDR3 is TGCAGTGCTAGGCGGCGGTTCACTGAAGCTTTCTTT. It yields the protein CSARRRFTEAFF.